This T cell receptor beta chain derives from a study of OX40 agonist ivuxolimab in advanced cancers. Study in general: Head and neck, renal cell, melanoma or hepatocellular carcinoma were the cancers that dose-escalation patients had. A mean age of roughly 62 years, range roughly 23 to 85, was recorded, and approximately 80% were male.

Regarding this clone: Its antigen is undetermined.

Study conclusions and caveats: Relative to CD4+ cells, CD8+ T cells on average had more expanded clones.

The CDR3 sequence is 16 residues long. J lost 9 bases, V lost 7 bases, and 14 bases had no gene match. Germline V gene lookup returns CDR1 SEHNR and CDR2 FQNEAQ (reference sequence). The method was immunoSEQ multiplex PCR; TCRdb's version includes in-frame clones alone and lacks a portion of them. The sample lists over 65,000 clones, about 90% occurring once. Anyone with autoimmune disease history or systemic immunosuppression was excluded. This chain connects TRBV7-9 to TRBJ2-1; 11 bases are shared with TRBD2. This TCR came from an adult with an advanced solid tumor such as melanoma, head and neck, liver or kidney cancer. The material sequenced was CD4+ or CD8+ T cells sorted from blood, taken in a trial of the OX40 agonist ivuxolimab. CDR3 nucleotides: TGTGCCAGCACCCCTCCCGTAGCGGGAGGGCGGATTGAGCAGTTCTTC. Its protein is CASTPPVAGGRIEQFF.